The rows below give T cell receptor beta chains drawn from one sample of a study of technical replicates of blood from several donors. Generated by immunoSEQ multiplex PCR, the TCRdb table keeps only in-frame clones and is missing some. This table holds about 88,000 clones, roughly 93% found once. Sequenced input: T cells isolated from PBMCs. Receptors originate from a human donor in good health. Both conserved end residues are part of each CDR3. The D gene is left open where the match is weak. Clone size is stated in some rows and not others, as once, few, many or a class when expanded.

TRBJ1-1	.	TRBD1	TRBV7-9	TGTGCCAGCAGCTTATTGACAGGGGCTCTCTTT	CASSLLTGALF
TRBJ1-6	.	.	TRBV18	TGTGCCAGCTCACCTCAGAGGCCCTATAATTCACCCCTCCACTTT	CASSPQRPYNSPLHF
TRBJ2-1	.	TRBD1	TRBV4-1	TGCGCCAGCAGCCAAGGGGGACAGTTTGGAAACCAAGAGCAGTTCTTC	CASSQGGQFGNQEQFF
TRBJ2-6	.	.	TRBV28	TGTGCCAGCAGTTTATCATTGGCAGGGATCTCTGGGGCCAACGTCCTGACTTTC	CASSLSLAGISGANVLTF
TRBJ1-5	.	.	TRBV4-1	TGCGCCAGCAGCCAAGACCAGGGAAGCAATAATCAGCCCCAGCATTTT	CASSQDQGSNNQPQHF
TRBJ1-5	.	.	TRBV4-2	TGTGCCAGCAGCCAAGCCGGGAAGCCCCAGCATTTT	CASSQAGKPQHF
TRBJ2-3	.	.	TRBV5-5	TGTGCCAGCAGCTTGGCGGGGAACACAGATACGCAGTATTTT	CASSLAGNTDTQYF
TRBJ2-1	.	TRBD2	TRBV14	TGTGCCAGCAGCCCCAAACTAGCGGGGGGGCTAGGCAATGAGCAGTTCTTC	CASSPKLAGGLGNEQFF
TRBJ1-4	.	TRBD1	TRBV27	TGTGCCAGCAGGAATACCGGGAGGGGGCTTAGGTCTGCAACTAATGAAAAACTGTTTTTT	CASRNTGRGLRSATNEKLFF
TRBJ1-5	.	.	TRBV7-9	TGTGCCAGCAGCTTACTTGGGGGGGACAATCAGCCCCAGCATTTT	CASSLLGGDNQPQHF
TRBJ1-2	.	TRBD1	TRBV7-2	TGTGCCAGCAGCATCGGACAGGGTGGAGGCTATGGCTACACCTTC	CASSIGQGGGYGYTF
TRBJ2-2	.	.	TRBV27	TGTGCCAGCACCCCCGCAGGGATTGCCGGGGAGCTGTTTTTT	CASTPAGIAGELFF
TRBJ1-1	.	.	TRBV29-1	TGCAGCGTTGAAGATGGTACAAGGAACACTGAAGCTTTCTTT	CSVEDGTRNTEAFF
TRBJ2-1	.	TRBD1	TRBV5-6	TGTGCCAGCAGCTACACGGGACAGGGACGGTTCTTC	CASSYTGQGRFF
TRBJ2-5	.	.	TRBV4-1	TGCGCCAGCAGCCAAGAGACAGAGAATCAAGAGACCCAGTACTTC	CASSQETENQETQYF
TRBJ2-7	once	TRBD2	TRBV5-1	TGCGCCAGCAGCTTGGCCGCCCGGGGGGGCTATTACGAGCAGTACTTC	CASSLAARGGYYEQYF
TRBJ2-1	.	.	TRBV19	TGTGCCAGTAGTAGAGGGACTGGCAATGAGCAGTTCTTC	CASSRGTGNEQFF
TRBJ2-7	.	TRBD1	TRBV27	TGTGCCAGCAGTCAAAGAGGACAGGGCACCTACGAGCAGTACTTC	CASSQRGQGTYEQYF
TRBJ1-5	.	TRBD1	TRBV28	TGTGCCAGCAAACTCCGGGACAGGGGCAATCAGCCCCAGCATTTT	CASKLRDRGNQPQHF
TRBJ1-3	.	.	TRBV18	TGTGCCAGCTCACACGCCGGTGCGGACTCTGGAAACACCATATATTTT	CASSHAGADSGNTIYF
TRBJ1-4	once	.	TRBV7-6	TGTGCCAGCAGCATAAGACTGACAGGCGGGGAAAAACTGTTTTTT	CASSIRLTGGEKLFF
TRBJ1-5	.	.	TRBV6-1	TGTGCCAGCAGTGAAGGGGGCGAGGGCAATCAGCCCCAGCATTTT	CASSEGGEGNQPQHF
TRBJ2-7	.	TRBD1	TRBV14	TGTGCCAGCAGCCATCGGGACAGGGGTTACGAGCAGTACTTC	CASSHRDRGYEQYF
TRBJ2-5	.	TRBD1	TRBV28	TGTGCCAGCACCAACAGGGGGTCCATGGAGACCCAGTACTTC	CASTNRGSMETQYF
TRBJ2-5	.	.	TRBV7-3	TGTGCCAGCAGCCGGGAGGGGTTGGGACAGCCCCAAGAGACCCAGTACTTC	CASSREGLGQPQETQYF
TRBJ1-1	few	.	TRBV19	TGTGCCAGTAGTCTTATACTAGGTGTAAGATCCTCTGAAGCTTTCTTT	CASSLILGVRSSEAFF
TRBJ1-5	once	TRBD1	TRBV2	TGTGCCAGCAGTCCAGGACAGGGGGGGGGTGGCAATCAGCCCCAGCATTTT	CASSPGQGGGGNQPQHF
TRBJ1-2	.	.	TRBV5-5	TGTGCCAGCAGCGCTACAAGGGGGGGCTTAGATGGCTACACCTTC	CASSATRGGLDGYTF
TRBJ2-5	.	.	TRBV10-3	TGTGCCATCAGTGACACTAGGACAGTACGACAAGAGACCCAGTACTTC	CAISDTRTVRQETQYF
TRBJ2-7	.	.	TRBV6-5	TGTGCCAGCAGTTCCCTAGGACAGAAAAATCTTTACGAGCAGTACTTC	CASSSLGQKNLYEQYF
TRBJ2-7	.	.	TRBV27	TGTGCCAGCAGTTTTGGGACTTCCTACGAGCAGTACTTC	CASSFGTSYEQYF
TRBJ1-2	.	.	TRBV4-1	TGCGCCAGCAGCCAAAGGGGAAGCTCGGAAGGCTACACCTTC	CASSQRGSSEGYTF
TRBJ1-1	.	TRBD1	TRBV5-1	TGCGCCAGCAGAGTAGAAGGGGGCTACGCTGAAGCTTTCTTT	CASRVEGGYAEAFF
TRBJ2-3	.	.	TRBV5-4	TGTGCCAGCAGCTATGGACAGAACATCAGAGAGGATACGCAGTATTTT	CASSYGQNIREDTQYF
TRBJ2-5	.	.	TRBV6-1	TGTGCCAGCAGTGAAGAGACAGGGAGGCGAGAGACCCAGTACTTC	CASSEETGRRETQYF
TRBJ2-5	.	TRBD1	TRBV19	TGTGCCAGTAGTACTTGGACAGGGAAAGAGACCCAGTACTTC	CASSTWTGKETQYF
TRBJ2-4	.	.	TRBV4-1	TGCGCCAGCAGCCAAGATCCCACGGGACACCTAGCCAAAAACATTCAGTACTTC	CASSQDPTGHLAKNIQYF
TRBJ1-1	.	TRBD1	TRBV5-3	TGTGCCAGAAGACCCCAGACCCTACGTACCCGGGACAGACGGATTCACACTGAAGCTTTCTTT	CARRPQTLRTRDRRIHTEAFF
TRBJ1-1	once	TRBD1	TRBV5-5	TGTGCCAGCAGCTGGGGACAGTTGAACACTGAAGCTTTCTTT	CASSWGQLNTEAFF
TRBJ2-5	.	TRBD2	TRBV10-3	TGTGCCATCAGTGAGTCAGCGGGCGGGGGTGGAGAGACCCAGTACTTC	CAISESAGGGGETQYF
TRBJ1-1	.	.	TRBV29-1	TGCAGCGTTGCTGGCAGGATGAACACTGAAGCTTTCTTT	CSVAGRMNTEAFF
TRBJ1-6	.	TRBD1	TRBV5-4	TGTGCCAGCAGCTCGGGACAGGCAAATTCACCCCTCCACTTT	CASSSGQANSPLHF
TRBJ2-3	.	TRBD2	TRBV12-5	TGTGCTAGTGGTTTGACTCCCGGGACTAGCCCAGATACGCAGTATTTT	CASGLTPGTSPDTQYF
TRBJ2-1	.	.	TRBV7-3	TGTGCCAGCAGCTTAAATCAGGGAGGTGAGCAGTTCTTC	CASSLNQGGEQFF
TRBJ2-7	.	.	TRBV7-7	TGTGCTAGCAGTCCCGGGGTGGGGATTTACTACGAGCAGTACTTC	CASSPGVGIYYEQYF
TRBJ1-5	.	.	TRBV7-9	TGTGCCAGCAGCTTAGGTTTCCAGGGCGAGGTTCAGCCCCAGCATTTT	CASSLGFQGEVQPQHF